Each of the 6 T cell receptor beta chains below was sequenced from the same sample in a study of blood T cell repertoires in COVID-19. Produced via immunoSEQ multiplex PCR; TCRdb's table is partial and in-frame only. The table lists 250,000 or so clones, around 79% of them singletons. The sequenced sample was peripheral blood. The receptors originated from a woman older than 75 with acute or convalescent COVID-19.

The chain couples TRBV6-2 or TRBV6-3 to TRBJ1-2; TRBD1 aligns across 8 bases. The V and J ends lost 2 bases and 8 bases, in that order; junction bases with no gene match: 4. This CDR3 is built from 13 residues. Germline V gives CDR1 MNHEY, CDR2 SVGEGT. In DNA, the CDR3 is TGTGCCAGCAGTTACCCCGACAGGGGAGGCTACACCTTC. Translation gives CASSYPDRGGYTF.

This chain uses TRBV11-2 with TRBJ2-1, with 9 bases lining up with TRBD2. This CDR3 is built from 16 residues. Losses at the gene ends were 3 bases for V and 7 bases for J; bases not matched to a gene: 10. The germline gives CDR1 SGHAT, CDR2 FQNNGV. Written as DNA, the CDR3 is TGTGCCAGCAGCTTCGGCGGGGGGGCCATAGGGAATGAGCAGTTCTTC. It encodes CASSFGGGAIGNEQFF. Full variable domain (rest looked up from reference TRBV11-2 and TRBJ2-1): EAGVAQSPRYKIIEKRQSVAFWCNPISGHATLYWYQQILGQGPKLLIQFQNNGVVDDSQLPKDRFSAERLKGVDSTLKIQPAKLEDSAVYLCASSFGGGAIGNEQFFGPGTRLTVL.

The chain uses TRBV20-1 and TRBJ2-7, with TRBD2 matching over 13 bases. Germline assignment: CDR1 DFQATT and CDR2 SNEGSKA (reference sequence). With 3 bases clipped from V and 6 bases from J, the junction kept 5 bases outside the gene matches. The CDR3 extends over 14 amino acids. The CDR3 DNA reads as TGCAGTGCTAGTTATGGGACTAGCGGGATCGAGCAGTACTTC. It encodes CSASYGTSGIEQYF.

The V gene is TRBV11-2, the J gene TRBJ2-5, with TRBD2 identical over 16 bases. This CDR3 contains 17 residues. Germline CDR1 is SGHAT and CDR2 is FQNNGV. After removal of 4 bases from V and 4 bases from J, the junction contained 6 bases not matched to a gene. The CDR3 DNA follows: TGTGCCAGCAGCTCAGGGACTAGCGGGAGGGCTCCAGAGACCCAGTACTTC. Protein sequence: CASSSGTSGRAPETQYF.

The chain joins TRBV3-1 (or the pseudogene TRBV3-2) to TRBJ1-1, with 10 bases fitting TRBD1. The J segment lost 11 bases and the V segment lost 4 bases, leaving 10 bases of the junction unmatched. CDR1 is LGHDT, CDR2 YNNKEL, per germline (reference sequence). This CDR3 spans 14 amino acids. The CDR3 DNA sequence: TGTGCCAGCAGCCTACGGGGACAGGGGAATGAGGCTTTCTTT. Translating it yields CASSLRGQGNEAFF.

This clone came up once. V usage is TRBV18 and J usage is TRBJ2-7; tentatively, D is TRBD1 (5 bases). This CDR3 is 13 amino acids long. Germline V gives CDR1 KGHSH, CDR2 LQKENI. V was trimmed by 3 bases and J by 3 bases, leaving 9 bases between them. The CDR3 DNA sequence: TGTGCCAGCTCACCCCAAGACAGCTACGAGCAGTACTTC. Protein product: CASSPQDSYEQYF.